This T cell receptor (beta chain) appears in the sequencing data of a study of T cells in Graves' hyperthyroidism and ophthalmopathy. TCR beta CDR3 region amplification was performed from RNA transcripts. The TCR CDR3 first-round RT-PCR relied on the HTBI primer set. Using its own MiXCR run on the multiplex PCR reads, TCRdb lists one record per CDR3 protein. The sample has 640,000 or so distinct CDR3 sequences, approximately 14% seen once. Germline V gene data show CDR1 as ENHRY and CDR2 as SYGVKD. The CDR3 extends over 15 amino acids. With 4 bases removed from V and 1 base from J, the gap between germline ends came to 14 bases. Findings and limits, study-wide: Patients with ophthalmopathy were separated from those with stable hyperthyroidism by a 13 V-J model.

This clonotype was recorded at least ten times. What it recognizes is unknown. Material: blood. The clonotype was recovered from a woman aged 18-35 years with Graves' ophthalmopathy. V usage is TRBV10-3 and J usage is TRBJ2-7, with D possibly called TRBD1 or TRBD2 (5 bases each). The CDR3 sequence: CAISGGSGKSYEQYF. Here the CDR3 DNA reads TGTGCCATCAGTGGGGGCTCGGGGAAGTCCTACGAGCAGTACTTC.